This TCR beta chain was captured in a study of vaccination effects on CD4 cells after COVID-19 (dated by TCRdb to 2022 to 2024). About the investigation overall: Each participant got two doses of an mRNA SARS-CoV-2 vaccine, either BNT162b2 or mRNA-1273. Pre-vaccine samples were drawn from a couple of convalescent patients 16 days and one week before the first dose, at 142 and 148 days after COVID-19 diagnosis. The study compared SARS-CoV-2 spike-specific CD4+ TCR repertoires before and after mRNA vaccination in COVID-19 convalescent patients and infection-naive vaccine recipients. The full study included 9 to 10 COVID-19 convalescent patients and a few SARS-CoV-2-naive healthy vaccine recipients. In the study, cultures from other donors were sequenced using the Oncomine TCR Beta short-read assay on an Illumina iSeq 100. General conclusions and limits of the study: In convalescent patients, the post-vaccine spike-reactive repertoire consisted mainly of new vaccine-induced clones, largely distinct from infection-induced clones. Clones induced by infection and clones induced by vaccination both contracted markedly at late timepoints after vaccination, which fits with T cell responses waning over time. The study was limited by a small number of convalescent patients, and early post-infection timepoints were lacking.

This clone was seen a few times. It lacks a known antigen. It has no much larger one-base neighbor in the sample; base qualities were not kept. CDR1 and CDR2, per the germline V gene, are SGDLS and YYNGEE. The V end gives up 6 bases and the J end 1 base, leaving 11 bases in the junction not matched to a gene. The CDR3 measures 17 amino acids from cysteine to phenylalanine. The sequence is cut down to CDR3 DNA, 51 bases in frame from base 1. To identify antigen-specific CD4+ T cell clonotypes by their expansion, the ViraFEST assay first stimulated PBMC with viral peptide pools and then applied TCR sequencing. After around 11 days of culture, CD4+ T cells were isolated with the EasySep CD4+ T cell isolation kit. Convalescent patients had PCR-confirmed SARS-CoV-2 infection between March and December 2020, before Alpha, Beta and Delta variants emerged in the United States. Some 2 million PBMC per well were cultured with 8.5 to 10 ug/ml peptides in IMDM containing approximately 4.6% human AB serum, about 9.7 IU/ml IL-2 and gentamicin. On days 3 and 7, half of the culture medium was replaced with fresh IL-2-containing medium. Each peptide stimulation condition was cultured in triplicate wells unless otherwise noted. Using Ficoll-Paque Plus gradient centrifugation, PBMC were separated from whole blood and then either used fresh or cryopreserved at -140C. The QIAamp micro DNA kit was used to extract genomic DNA from the cultured CD4+ T cells.

Libraries were constructed by the immunoSEQ multiplex PCR assay. TCR beta CDR3 sequencing was performed on DNA from the cultured, isolated CD4+ T cells. As for the original processing: Non-productive TCR sequences were removed, reads were trimmed to the CDR3 region, and CDR3s of at least 7 amino acids were retained. The MANAFEST web app was used to identify antigen-specific clonotypes by comparing expansion in peptide wells with expansion in reference cultures. For clones to be considered positive, expansion at FDR<0.05 versus reference and all other wells, an odds ratio above 5, and a frequency above 0.1% in two replicate wells were required. A clonotype was called cross-reactive if it was significantly expanded both in SARS-CoV-2 spike wells and in at least one common cold coronavirus spike condition. CDR3 similarity was assessed by Levenshtein distance using the stringdist R package, and unrooted trees were constructed with ape in R 3.6.1. TCRdb obtained this table from immuneACCESS and retained in-frame rearrangements with V and J assigned. These tables miss some clones; where compared with another copy, unresolved V genes account for less than half of the shortfall, and the remainder is unexplained. D and trimming were read from the DNA, whereas the V and J calls and clone size are those reported in that table. The sample table shows 30,000 to 35,000 clones, and approximately 72% are seen once. 25% to 30% of the sample rests with the top ten.

The rearrangement joined TRBV9 to TRBJ2-2, with 8 bases matching TRBD2. This receptor was obtained from a human donor who had a prior SARS-CoV-2 infection. This material consisted of CD4+ T cells from PBMCs cultured with a peptide pool, taken before COVID-19 vaccination. DNA sequence: TGTGCCAGCACCAAATCCGGGCTAGCGGGGAACACCGGGGAGCTGTTTTTT. It translates as CASTKSGLAGNTGELFF.